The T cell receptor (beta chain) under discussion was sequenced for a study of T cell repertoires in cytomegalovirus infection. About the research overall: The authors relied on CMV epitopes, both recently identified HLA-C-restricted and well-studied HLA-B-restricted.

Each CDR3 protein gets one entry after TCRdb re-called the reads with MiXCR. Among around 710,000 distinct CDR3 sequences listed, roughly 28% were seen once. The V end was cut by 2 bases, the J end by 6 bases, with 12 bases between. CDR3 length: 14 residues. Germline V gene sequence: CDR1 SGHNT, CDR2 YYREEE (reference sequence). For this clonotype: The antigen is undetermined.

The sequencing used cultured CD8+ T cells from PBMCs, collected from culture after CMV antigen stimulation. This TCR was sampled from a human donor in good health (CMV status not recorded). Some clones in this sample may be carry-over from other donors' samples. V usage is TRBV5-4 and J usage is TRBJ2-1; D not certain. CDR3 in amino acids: CASSLDGYPNEQFF. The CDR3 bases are TGTGCCAGCAGCTTAGACGGCTACCCCAATGAGCAGTTCTTC.